This T cell receptor beta chain comes out of a study of blood T cell repertoires in COVID-19. Study at large: Sites across the United States, Italy and Spain contributed samples from acute and convalescent COVID-19. In each case, the material was cDNA or gDNA derived from T cells, B-cell-depleted T cells, or PBMCs.

The CDR3 loop spans 13 amino acids. The junction had 3 bases not matched to a gene; V was cut back by 5 bases and J by 3 bases. Germline CDR1 is MNHEY and CDR2 is SVGAGI. Per the study methods: Amplification from reference gene primers served as the basis for estimated nucleated cell counts. Profiling relied on immunoSEQ multiplex PCR, and the TCRdb table lists in-frame clones only, not all of them. D and trimming were read from the DNA, whereas the V and J calls and clone size are those reported in that table. This sample has fewer than 300,000 clones, with 60% to 75% found just once. The sequence was collected from a woman aged 80 or over with acute or convalescent COVID-19. The specimen was peripheral blood. The rearrangement joins TRBV6-5 to TRBJ1-2; TRBD1 matches 7 bases. CDR3 region: CASSTGVHYGYTF. The CDR3 DNA is TGTGCCAGCAGTACAGGGGTCCACTATGGCTACACCTTC.